The present T cell receptor beta chain was sequenced within a study of blood T cell repertoires in COVID-19. Study details: Researchers got acute and convalescent COVID-19 samples from the United States, Italy and Spain.

Notes on this clone: Additional DNA sequences in this sample encode the identical CDR3.

Per the authors' pipeline: Reference gene primer amplification gave nucleated cell count estimates. The method was immunoSEQ multiplex PCR; TCRdb's version includes in-frame clones alone and lacks a portion of them. V and J calls plus clone size are reproduced from that table; the DNA served to infer D and trimming. The sample yields around 210,000 clones, roughly 80% seen once. The CDR3 extends over 14 amino acids. CDR1 and CDR2 from the germline V gene are KGHSH and LQKENI. The J segment lost 0 bases and the V segment lost 4 bases, leaving 2 bases of the junction unmatched. The TCR sequence derives from a woman in her 70s with acute or convalescent COVID-19. This chain joins TRBV18 and TRBJ1-1; 7 nucleotides match TRBD1. Material for sequencing was peripheral blood. CDR3 residues: CASSLGQLNTEAFF. The CDR3 DNA is TGTGCCAGCTCACTGGGACAGCTGAACACTGAAGCTTTCTTT. The entire variable domain, with the rest obtained from reference TRBV18 and TRBJ1-1, is as follows: NAGVMQNPRHLVRRRGQEARLRCSPMKGHSHVYWYRQLPEEGLKFMVYLQKENIIDESGMPKERFSAEFPKEGPSILRIQQVVRGDSAAYFCASSLGQLNTEAFFGQGTRLTVV.